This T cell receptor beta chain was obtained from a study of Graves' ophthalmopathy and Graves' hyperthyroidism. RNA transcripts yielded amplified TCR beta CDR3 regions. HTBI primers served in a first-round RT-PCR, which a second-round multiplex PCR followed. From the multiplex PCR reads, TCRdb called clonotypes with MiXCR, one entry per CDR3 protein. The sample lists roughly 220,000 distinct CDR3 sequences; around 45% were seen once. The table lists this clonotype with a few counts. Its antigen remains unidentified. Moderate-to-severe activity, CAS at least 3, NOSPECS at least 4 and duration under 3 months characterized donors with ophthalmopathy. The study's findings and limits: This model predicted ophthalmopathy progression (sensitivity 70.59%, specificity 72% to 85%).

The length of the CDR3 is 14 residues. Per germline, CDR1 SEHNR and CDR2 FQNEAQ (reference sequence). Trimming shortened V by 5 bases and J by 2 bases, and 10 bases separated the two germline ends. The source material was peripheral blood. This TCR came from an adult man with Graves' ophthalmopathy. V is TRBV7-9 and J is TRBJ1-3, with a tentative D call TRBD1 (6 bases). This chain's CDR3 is CASSTGQPGNTIYF. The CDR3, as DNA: TGTGCCAGCAGCACCGGACAGCCTGGAAACACCATATATTTT.